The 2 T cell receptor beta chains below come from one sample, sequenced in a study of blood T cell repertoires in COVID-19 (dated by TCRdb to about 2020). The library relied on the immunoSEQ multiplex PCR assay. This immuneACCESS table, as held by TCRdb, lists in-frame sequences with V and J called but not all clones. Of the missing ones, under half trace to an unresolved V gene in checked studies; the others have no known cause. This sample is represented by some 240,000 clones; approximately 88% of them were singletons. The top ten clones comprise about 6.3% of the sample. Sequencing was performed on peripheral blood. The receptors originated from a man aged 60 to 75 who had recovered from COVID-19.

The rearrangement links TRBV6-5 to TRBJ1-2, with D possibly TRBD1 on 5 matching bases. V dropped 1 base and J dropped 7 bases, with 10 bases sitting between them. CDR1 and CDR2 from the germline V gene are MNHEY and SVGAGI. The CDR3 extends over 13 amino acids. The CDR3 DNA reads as TGTGCCAGCAGTTACTTCGGCCAGGGTGGCTACACCTTC. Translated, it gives CASSYFGQGGYTF.

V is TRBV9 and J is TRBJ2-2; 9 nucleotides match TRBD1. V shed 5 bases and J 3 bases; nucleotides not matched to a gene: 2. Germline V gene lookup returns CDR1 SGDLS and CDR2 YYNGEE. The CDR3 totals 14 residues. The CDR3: CASRRTGDTGELFF. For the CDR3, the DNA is TGTGCCAGCAGAAGGACAGGGGACACCGGGGAGCTGTTTTTT.